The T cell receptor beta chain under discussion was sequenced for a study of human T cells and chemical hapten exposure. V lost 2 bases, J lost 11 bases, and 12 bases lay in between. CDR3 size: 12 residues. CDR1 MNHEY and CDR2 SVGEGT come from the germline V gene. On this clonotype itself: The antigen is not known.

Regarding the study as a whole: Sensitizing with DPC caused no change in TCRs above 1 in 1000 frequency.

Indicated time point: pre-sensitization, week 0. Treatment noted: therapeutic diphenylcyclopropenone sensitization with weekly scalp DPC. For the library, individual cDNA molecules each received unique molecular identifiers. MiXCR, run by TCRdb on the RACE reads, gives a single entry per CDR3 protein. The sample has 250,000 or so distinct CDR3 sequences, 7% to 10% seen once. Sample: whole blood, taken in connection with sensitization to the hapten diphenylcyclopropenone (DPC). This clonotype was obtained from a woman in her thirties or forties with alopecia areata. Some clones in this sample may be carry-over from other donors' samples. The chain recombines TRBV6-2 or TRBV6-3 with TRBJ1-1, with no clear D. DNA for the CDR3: TGTGCCAGCAGTTACCGAGGCAGTAGCGCTTTCTTT. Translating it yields CASSYRGSSAFF.